The 32 T cell receptor beta chains below come from one sample, sequenced in a study of cytomegalovirus exposure and HLA in healthy donors. PCR was performed using 60 Vbeta and 13 Jbeta primers. This table comes from immunoSEQ multiplex PCR, and its TCRdb copy is limited to in-frame clones, with some not included. The top ten hold 1.5% to 2% of the sample, which has roughly 190,000 clones, approximately 82% seen once. Sequenced sample: PBMCs. The receptors shown here come from a woman under 30 in good health and CMV-seronegative.

Only one count was recorded for this clone. This sequence joins TRBV19 and TRBJ1-3, with TRBD1 identical over 7 bases. Unmatched junction bases numbered 2, after V lost 1 base and J lost 2 bases. This CDR3 spans 15 amino acids. The germline V gene encodes CDR1 LNHDA and CDR2 SQIVND (reference sequence). DNA of the CDR3: TGTGCCAGTAGTATAGTGGGACAGCCTGGAAACACCATATATTTT. Its protein is CASSIVGQPGNTIYF.

The gene calls are TRBV19 and TRBJ2-1; D possibly corresponds to TRBD2 (5 bases). V gave up 1 base and J gave up 2 bases, with 12 bases separating them. Germline lookup yields CDR1 LNHDA and CDR2 SQIVND (reference sequence). CDR3 size: 16 residues. DNA for the CDR3: TGTGCCAGTAGTATAGGGGTCGGGATCCCCTACAATGAGCAGTTCTTC. It translates to CASSIGVGIPYNEQFF.

The chain carries TRBV4-3 and TRBJ2-5, with D possibly being TRBD1 (7 bases). CDR3 length: 16 amino acids. The V end was cut by 0 bases, the J end by 4 bases, with 15 bases between. The germline V gene has CDR1 LGHNA and CDR2 YSLEER. CDR3 bases: TGCGCCAGCAGCCAAGATAGGAGGGGGCGTGGAGAGACCCAGTACTTC. This gives the protein CASSQDRRGRGETQYF.

This clone was observed a single time. This chain links TRBV7-2 with TRBJ1-3; perhaps TRBD1 as D (5 bases). Germline-derived CDR1 and CDR2 are SGHTA and FQGNSA. V lost 6 bases to trimming and J lost 5 bases, with 14 bases between them. The CDR3 contains 14 residues. The CDR3 region is CASSSWGDRNTIYF. CDR3 coding DNA: TGTGCCAGCAGTTCTTGGGGCGATAGAAACACCATATATTTT.

The chain recombines TRBV19 with TRBJ2-4; D gene uncertain. Deletions cut 5 bases from V and 3 bases from J, with 20 bases between. In germline, CDR1 is LNHDA, CDR2 SQIVND (reference sequence). The CDR3 covers 17 residues. The CDR3 DNA reads as TGTGCCAGTAGTCTGATCCCCTCGATAGTTGGCAAAAACATTCAGTACTTC. It encodes CASSLIPSIVGKNIQYF.

This chain connects TRBV10-3 to TRBJ2-7, with TRBD2 identical over 7 bases. Germline assignment: CDR1 ENHRY and CDR2 SYGVKD. After removal of 3 bases from V and 1 base from J, the junction contained 3 bases not matched to a gene. This CDR3 is built from 14 residues. The CDR3 DNA sequence: TGTGCCATCAGTGATTCTAGCGGTTCCTACGAGCAGTACGTC. Residues: CAISDSSGSYEQYV.

The rearrangement joins TRBV10-1 to TRBJ2-5; D possibly corresponds to TRBD1 (5 bases). The CDR3 runs to 13 residues. Germline-derived CDR1 and CDR2 are WNHNN and SYGVQD (reference sequence). V dropped 5 bases and J dropped 5 bases, with 12 bases sitting between them. The CDR3 is CASSKGLGETQYF. The CDR3, as DNA: TGCGCCAGCAGTAAGGGGCTAGGTGAGACCCAGTACTTC.

The chain is built from TRBV4-1 and TRBJ2-4; D is possibly TRBD2 (6 bases). V shed 0 bases and J shed 2 bases, with 8 bases lying between them. The length of the CDR3 is 15 residues. The germline V gene has CDR1 MGHRA and CDR2 YSYEKL. CDR3: CASSQDGLPKNIQYF. The CDR3 region has the DNA TGCGCCAGCAGCCAAGACGGACTACCCAAAAACATTCAGTACTTC.

The CDR3 sequence: CASSVRRTGEGKGYTF. The CDR3 DNA reads TGTGCCAGCAGCGTCAGGCGGACAGGAGAGGGAAAAGGCTACACCTTC. The chain has TRBV9 and TRBJ1-2; 7 positions agree with TRBD1. V lost 2 bases and J lost 8; bases outside the gene matches: 15. The germline V gene has CDR1 SGDLS and CDR2 YYNGEE. The CDR3 has 16 residues.

Points on this clone: Compared with germline, one end of the junction differs, possibly owing to a read error. The chain uses TRBV7-9 and TRBJ2-7; a weak D match, TRBD2 (5 bases). The germline CDR1 and CDR2 sequences are SEHNR and FQNEAQ (reference sequence). This CDR3 contains 16 residues. The CDR3 is CSSSLGGSWVAYEQYF. The CDR3 region has the DNA TGTTCCAGCAGCTTAGGCGGGTCGTGGGTTGCCTACGAGCAGTACTTC. The full variable domain, rest sourced from reference TRBV7-9 and TRBJ2-7, is DTGVSQNPRHKITKRGQNVTFRCDPISEHNRLYWYRQTLGQGPEFLTYFQNEAQLEKSRLLSDRFSAERPKGSFSTLEIQRTEQGDSAMYLCSSSLGGSWVAYEQYFGPGTRLTVT.

This clone was seen a handful of times. The chain combines TRBV11-3 with TRBJ1-4; 7 bases align to TRBD1. Per the germline V gene, CDR1 is SGHNT and CDR2 is YENEEA. After removal of 4 bases from V and 7 bases from J, the junction contained 0 bases not matched to a gene. This CDR3 is built from 12 residues. The CDR3 loop reads CASSSGGEKLFF. The CDR3 nucleotides are TGTGCCAGCAGCTCAGGGGGTGAAAAACTGTTTTTT.

This sequence joins TRBV2 and TRBJ1-5; perhaps TRBD1 as D (6 bases). The V gene lost 1 base and the J gene lost 7 bases, with 20 bases spanning the gap. The CDR3 spans 17 residues. Germline CDR1 reads SNHLY; CDR2 reads FYNNEI. CDR3 nucleotide sequence: TGTGCCAGCAGTGAAGGTTTAGGGGGAGTGTCGGCACAGCCCCAGCATTTT. Its protein is CASSEGLGGVSAQPQHF.

CDR3 region: CASGLPVTGGASNEQFF. The CDR3 DNA reads as TGTGCTAGTGGTTTGCCGGTGACAGGGGGCGCTTCTAATGAGCAGTTCTTC. The J gene is TRBJ2-1, the V gene TRBV12-5, with 10 positions matching TRBD1. CDR3 length equals 17 residues. With V trimmed by 2 bases and J by 7 bases, 11 bases remained unmatched. Germline CDR1 is LGHNT and CDR2 is FRNRAP.

The genes are TRBV7-2 and TRBJ1-1, with D tentatively TRBD1 (6 bases). The CDR3 extends over 15 amino acids. Germline V gives CDR1 SGHTA, CDR2 FQGNSA. The V and J ends lost 3 bases and 0 bases respectively, with 11 bases between them. This CDR3 is CASSFPQGLNTEAFF. CDR3 nucleotides: TGTGCCAGCAGCTTCCCTCAGGGGCTGAACACTGAAGCTTTCTTT.

V usage is TRBV10-2 and J usage is TRBJ2-3; 11 bases are a match to TRBD2. This CDR3 has 15 residues. V lost 6 bases, J lost 1 base, and 3 bases stayed unmatched. In germline, CDR1 is WSHSY, CDR2 SAAADI. DNA for the CDR3: TGCGCCAGCAGCCGACTAGCGGGGCGCACAGATACGCAGTATTTT. It encodes CASSRLAGRTDTQYF.

The rearrangement links TRBV19 to TRBJ1-4; D possibly corresponds to TRBD1 (6 bases). This CDR3 region has 14 residues. Germline V gene sequence: CDR1 LNHDA, CDR2 SQIVND (reference sequence). In DNA, the CDR3 is TGTACCACGACGCCTGACAGGATGGGTGAAAAACTGTTTTTT. Translating gives CTTTPDRMGEKLFF.

This clone was detected a few times. The chain joins TRBV29-1 to TRBJ1-5, with 9 nucleotides matching TRBD1. Germline V gives CDR1 SQVTM, CDR2 ANQGSEA. The V gene end was trimmed by 5 bases and the J gene end by 9 bases; junction bases not matched to a gene: 8. The CDR3 covers 13 residues. This chain's CDR3 is CSVTTGGGVPQHF. CDR3 in DNA: TGCAGCGTTACTACAGGGGGCGGGGTGCCCCAGCATTTT.

To note about this clone: Other DNA sequences in this sample translate to the same CDR3. The J gene is TRBJ2-1, the V gene TRBV27; no firm D call. CDR1 is MNHEY, CDR2 SMNVEV, per germline (reference sequence). CDR3 length: 14 residues. V was pared by 1 base and J by 4 bases, with 8 bases between. CDR3 coding DNA: TGTGCCAGCAGTTTATTAGCCGGGTACAATGAGCAGTTCTTC. Its protein is CASSLLAGYNEQFF.

The genes are TRBV9 and TRBJ1-1; D not resolved. CDR1 is SGDLS, CDR2 YYNGEE, per germline. The CDR3 runs to 13 residues. V was shortened by 3 bases and J by 2 bases, with 8 bases between the two germline ends. CDR3 nucleotides: TGTGCCAGCAGCGCCGCGGTAAACACTGAAGCTTTCTTT. Its translation is CASSAAVNTEAFF.

The V and J genes are TRBV10-3 and TRBJ2-3; TRBD2 might be the D (7 bases). The CDR3 totals 14 residues. Germline loops: CDR1 ENHRY, CDR2 SYGVKD. V shed 5 bases and J shed 1 base, with 10 bases lying between them. DNA for the CDR3: TGTGCCATCAGTTCGGGGGGCGGCACAGATACGCAGTATTTT. Translating gives CAISSGGGTDTQYF.

The J gene is TRBJ2-1, the V gene TRBV6-6; 8 positions match TRBD2. Trimming took 4 bases from V and 8 from J; bases not matched to a gene: 7. Germline-derived CDR1 and CDR2 are MNHNY and SVGAGI (reference sequence). The CDR3 consists of 14 residues. The CDR3: CASSWTSPSDEQFF. CDR3 bases: TGTGCCAGCAGTTGGACTAGCCCGAGTGATGAGCAGTTCTTC.

Concerning this clone itself: This same CDR3 is encoded by further DNA sequences in the sample. The chain recombines TRBV11-2 with TRBJ1-1, with D uncertain. With 3 bases removed from V and 1 base from J, the gap between germline ends came to 6 bases. CDR3 length: 13 amino acids. CDR1 is SGHAT and CDR2 is FQNNGV in the germline V gene. CDR3 residues: CASSFRQNTEAFF. The CDR3 coding sequence is TGTGCCAGCAGCTTTAGACAGAACACTGAAGCTTTCTTT.

A few counts support this clone. This chain links TRBV27 with TRBJ2-5; 14 bases map to TRBD2. Per the germline V gene, CDR1 is MNHEY and CDR2 is SMNVEV (reference sequence). The V segment lost 6 bases and the J segment 5 bases; nucleotides outside the gene matches: 5. The CDR3 is 15 amino acids. The CDR3 loop is CASRRLAGGTETQYF. The CDR3 DNA reads as TGTGCCAGCAGGCGACTAGCGGGAGGGACGGAGACCCAGTACTTC.

The CDR3 reads CASSPGGQGYSWELFF. CDR3 nucleotide sequence: TGTGCCAGCAGCCCTGGAGGACAGGGTTATTCGTGGGAGCTGTTTTTT. The rearrangement uses TRBV7-7 and TRBJ2-2, with 8 bases matching TRBD1. CDR1 is SSHAT and CDR2 is FNYEAQ in the germline V gene (reference sequence). This CDR3 has 16 amino acids. V lost 5 bases, J lost 9 bases, and 14 bases stayed unmatched.

This sequence joins TRBV28 and TRBJ2-1, with D possibly matching TRBD2 (5 bases). Germline CDR1 reads MDHEN; CDR2 reads SYDVKM. The CDR3 consists of 16 residues. Trimming pared 8 bases from V and 4 bases from J, leaving 21 bases between. The CDR3 spells CASEPAASTPYNEQFF. The CDR3 DNA follows: TGTGCCAGCGAACCCGCGGCTAGCACACCTTACAATGAGCAGTTCTTC.

Only a few counts were recorded for this clone. This chain connects TRBV4-2 to TRBJ2-6, with 10 nucleotides matching TRBD1. The J segment lost 0 bases and the V segment lost 5 bases, leaving 4 bases of the junction unmatched. The germline V gene has CDR1 LGHNA and CDR2 YNFKEQ. This CDR3 comprises 17 residues. The CDR3 DNA sequence: TGTGCCAGCAGCGTCCGGGACAGGGGCTCTGGGGCCAACGTCCTGACTTTC. Its translation: CASSVRDRGSGANVLTF.

The chain employs TRBV7-9 and TRBJ2-1; 9 bases line up with TRBD2. Germline V gene lookup returns CDR1 SEHNR and CDR2 FQNEAQ (reference sequence). CDR3 size: 15 residues. After removal of 0 bases from V and 7 bases from J, the junction contained 4 bases not matched to a gene. This CDR3 reads CASSLASGRINEQFF. CDR3 coding DNA: TGTGCCAGCAGCTTAGCTAGCGGGAGAATTAATGAGCAGTTCTTC.

The V call is TRBV27, the J call TRBJ2-3; maybe TRBD1 (6 bases). V gave up 4 bases and J gave up 8 bases, with 31 bases separating them. Germline V lookup: CDR1 MNHEY, CDR2 SMNVEV (reference sequence). The CDR3 sequence is 19 residues long. CDR3 sequence reads: CASSSHTSEDPGVLGTQYF. CDR3 coding DNA: TGTGCCAGCAGTTCTCATACCTCGGAAGACCCAGGGGTTTTAGGTACGCAGTATTTT.

The rearrangement links TRBV27 to TRBJ2-7, with D possibly TRBD2 on 5 matching bases. V dropped 3 bases and J dropped 0 bases, with 12 bases sitting between them. Germline CDR1 is MNHEY and CDR2 is SMNVEV (reference sequence). This CDR3 has 15 amino acids. The CDR3 here is CASSLLLGSSYEQYF. CDR3 sequence (DNA): TGTGCCAGCAGTTTGTTATTGGGGAGCTCCTACGAGCAGTACTTC.

V is TRBV27 and J is TRBJ2-2, with D possibly TRBD1 on 5 matching bases. Trimming took 0 bases from V and 6 from J, leaving 11 bases between them. The CDR3 spans 15 residues. Per germline, CDR1 MNHEY and CDR2 SMNVEV (reference sequence). The CDR3 here is CASSLSRDRAGELFF. The CDR3 DNA follows: TGTGCCAGCAGTTTATCCAGGGATCGGGCCGGGGAGCTGTTTTTT.

The chain joins TRBV10-3 to TRBJ2-2; TRBD1 is a possible D gene (5 bases). V lost 0 bases and J 6 bases, leaving 14 bases between the germline ends. This CDR3 is built from 16 residues. The germline CDR1 and CDR2 sequences are ENHRY and SYGVKD. CDR3 bases: TGTGCCATCAGTGAGTCAGGCCAGGGTATGGCCGGGGAGCTGTTTTTT. It codes for CAISESGQGMAGELFF.

The chain carries TRBV28 and TRBJ2-1, with TRBD2 matching over 7 bases. This CDR3 has 13 residues. Losses at the gene ends were 8 bases for V and 3 bases for J; bases not matched to a gene: 4. CDR1 and CDR2 (germline): MDHEN, SYDVKM. The chain's CDR3 is CASYGTNYNEQFF. In DNA form, the CDR3 reads TGTGCCAGCTACGGGACTAACTACAATGAGCAGTTCTTC.